The 10 T cell receptor beta chains given below trace back to one sample, sequenced in a study of shared clonotypes between healthy human individuals. Generated by immunoSEQ multiplex PCR, the TCRdb table keeps only in-frame clones and is missing some. The sample contains about 2 million clones, roughly 95% of which appear only once. Sequences were obtained from naive CD4+ T cells sorted from blood. Subset given: CD45RA+ positively selected. The receptors shown here come from a man in his late teens or twenties in good health.

This clone appeared a few times. The chain employs TRBV6-5 and TRBJ1-6; 7 nucleotides agree with TRBD1. V shed 5 bases and J 7 bases; nucleotides not matched to a gene: 5. Per germline, CDR1 MNHEY and CDR2 SVGAGI. The CDR3 is made up of 14 amino acids. The CDR3 DNA reads as TGTGCCAGCAGTCCACAGGGGCAGAATTCACCCCTCCACTTT. Translated: CASSPQGQNSPLHF.

The chain combines TRBV13 with TRBJ2-5; unclear D gene. CDR1 and CDR2 (germline): PRHDT, FYEKMQ (reference sequence). Trimming pared 6 bases from V and 3 bases from J, leaving 5 bases between. CDR3 length: 11 residues. Written as DNA, the CDR3 is TGTGCCAGCAGAGGGAAAGAGACCCAGTACTTC. It is translated as CASRGKETQYF.

V gene TRBV5-1 combines with J gene TRBJ2-3; the match to TRBD1 covers 10 bases. The CDR3 has 15 residues. The germline V gene has CDR1 SGHRS and CDR2 YFSETQ. V shed 5 bases and J 1 base; nucleotides not matched to a gene: 4. The CDR3 nucleotides read TGCGCCAGCAGGACGACAGGGGGCGGCACAGATACGCAGTATTTT. Its translation is CASRTTGGGTDTQYF.

The genes are TRBV5-4 and TRBJ2-7; D remains ambiguous. The length of the CDR3 is 13 residues. CDR1 and CDR2 from the germline V gene are SGHNT and YYREEE (reference sequence). V gave up 0 bases and J gave up 0 bases, with 4 bases separating them. This CDR3 is CASSLDDSYEQYF. Written as DNA, the CDR3 is TGTGCCAGCAGCTTGGATGACTCCTACGAGCAGTACTTC.

This sequence joins TRBV18 and TRBJ2-5; D is uncertain. Germline CDR1 is KGHSH and CDR2 is LQKENI. The CDR3 contains 14 residues. The V end was cut by 3 bases, the J end by 5 bases, with 13 bases between. CDR3 region: CASSPSHISETQYF. In DNA, the CDR3 is TGTGCCAGCTCACCCAGCCACATCAGCGAGACCCAGTACTTC.

The CDR3 DNA reads TGCGCCAGCAGCCAAGACGGGACAGGTAAAGAGACCCAGTACTTC. Protein sequence: CASSQDGTGKETQYF. The chain carries TRBV4-1 and TRBJ2-5; the match to TRBD1 covers 8 bases. The junction had 3 bases not matched to a gene; V was cut back by 0 bases and J by 3 bases. The CDR3 runs to 15 residues. Germline V gene sequence: CDR1 MGHRA, CDR2 YSYEKL.

This clone occurred once. This specimen includes other DNA sequences encoding the same CDR3. The chain links TRBV2 to TRBJ1-2; D unresolved. The germline V gene has CDR1 SNHLY and CDR2 FYNNEI. This CDR3 comprises 13 residues. V was pared by 4 bases and J by 0 bases, with 6 bases between. CDR3 loop: CASSGSANYGYTF. The CDR3 bases are TGTGCCAGCAGTGGCTCCGCTAACTATGGCTACACCTTC.

The chain recombines TRBV5-4 with TRBJ1-6, with a weak D call TRBD1 (5 bases). Germline V gene data show CDR1 as SGHNT and CDR2 as YYREEE (reference sequence). V lost 0 bases to trimming and J lost 8 bases, with 6 bases between them. The CDR3 length is 13 residues. The CDR3 sequence: CASSLVRDSPLHF. DNA for the CDR3: TGTGCCAGCAGCTTGGTCAGGGATTCACCCCTCCACTTT.

V gene TRBV28 combines with J gene TRBJ2-1, with no clear D. Germline-derived CDR1 and CDR2 are MDHEN and SYDVKM. The CDR3 totals 15 residues. V was shortened by 5 bases and J by 7 bases, with 18 bases between the two germline ends. CDR3 in amino acids: CASSPPLASQNEQFF. Here the CDR3 DNA reads TGTGCCAGCAGTCCCCCCCTCGCTAGTCAGAATGAGCAGTTCTTC. Variable domain in full (rest from reference TRBV28 and TRBJ2-1): DVKVTQSSRYLVKRTGEKVFLECVQDMDHENMFWYRQDPGLGLRLIYFSYDVKMKEKGDIPEGYSVSREKKERFSLILESASTNQTSMYLCASSPPLASQNEQFFGPGTRLTVL.

The V gene is TRBV7-8, the J gene TRBJ2-5; TRBD1 or TRBD2 may be the D gene (6 bases each). With 3 bases removed from V and 5 bases from J, the gap between germline ends came to 10 bases. This CDR3 is built from 13 residues. Germline-derived CDR1 and CDR2 are SGHVS and FQNEAQ. The CDR3 coding sequence is TGTGCCAGCAGCTTCACAGGGACTGAGACCCAGTACTTC. Its protein product is CASSFTGTETQYF.